Detailed here is one TCR beta chain. The data were taken from a study of T cells of healthy individuals. The CDR3 sequence is 14 residues long. Trimming left V 2 bases short and J 1 base short, with 8 bases between. CDR1 is SGHDN and CDR2 is FVKESK in the germline V gene. TCRdb re-called the 5' RACE reads through MiXCR, storing one row per CDR3 protein. This sample yields more than 85,000 distinct CDR3 sequences, of which roughly 18% are seen a single time; 6.2% belongs to the top ten. The chain couples TRBV14 to TRBJ2-5; D is uncertain. The TCR sequence derives from a human donor in good health. The DNA for the CDR3 is TGTGCCAGCAGCCAAAGGGATCTCCAAGAGACCCAGTACTTC. It specifies CASSQRDLQETQYF.